This T cell receptor beta chain appears in the sequencing data of a study of T cell responses to AZD1222 COVID-19 vaccine (dated by TCRdb to the early 2020s). About the full investigation: A total of 233 trial participants underwent TCR sequencing, of whom 200 to 220 received two doses of AZD1222 and around 25 received two doses of the MenACWY control vaccine. Trial participants were enrolled by age into subgroups of 18-55, 56-69 and 70-plus years, and 148, 28 and 57 TCR-sequenced participants, respectively, were included in these subgroups. Study-wide conclusions, independent of this receptor: The whole spike protein was spanned by vaccine-associated CD4 TCRs, and dominant responses were seen in regions 160-218 and 743-854. The 56-69-year group was small, and its depth increase did not reach significance, likely because of low power. After two AZD1222 doses, both the breadth and the depth of spike-specific TCRs were significantly higher than at day 0 and than in MenACWY recipients. Conclusions about previously exposed vaccinees were limited because only six AZD1222 recipients were SARS-CoV-2 seropositive at baseline. Nearly half of unique spike-specific TCRs reportedly recognized epitopes outside regions mutated in the B.1.351 and B.1.1.7 variants. Participants were mostly white British and included more females than males, and it was suggested by the authors that clonal diversity may have been underestimated. No day 14 peak-response samples were available, so repertoires were characterized only after the peak T cell response.

The time point label here, explained by the study, means: about 28 days (+/-7) after the second vaccine dose. AZD1222 recipients whose second dose came at about 4 weeks and those whose second dose came at about 12 weeks were combined into one group, since spike-specific TCR depth and breadth did not differ between the two schedules. Vaccinee samples were obtained from the UK trials COV001 and COV002, which included a single-blind randomized controlled phase 2/3 trial of AZD1222 (ChAdOx1 nCoV-19) in healthy adults. For TCRbeta chain sequencing, PBMC samples were collected from trial participants at day 0 and at day 28 after the second dose. The CDR3 regions of human TCRbeta chains were subjected to immunosequencing. The study's processing was this. Repertoire TCRs were checked for matches against a reference library of SARS-CoV-2-specific TCRs that had been generated using the MIRA antigen-specificity platform. Breadth meant the fraction of unique TCRs that were SARS-CoV-2-associated, whereas depth meant the fraction of total T cells that were SARS-CoV-2-associated. Using the MIRA data, each spike-specific TCR was mapped to the spike region that the TCR reacts to and placed in a CD4 or CD8 class. Log10-transformed breadth and depth values were compared by one-way ANOVA with Sidak's multiple comparisons tests. What TCRdb holds here is the immuneACCESS table cut down to in-frame rearrangements. Part of the clones is not present; checked against another copy, under half of the missing clones reflect an unresolved V gene, and the others are unexplained. V and J calls and clone size are as listed in that table; D and trimming were resolved from the DNA. This sample lists 100,000 to 150,000 clones; 80% to 95% were detected once. The ten largest clones add up to 0.85% to 1.2% of the sample.

Points on this clone: There is no known antigen for this receptor. Base qualities are not at hand, and no much larger clone is one base apart.

The CDR3 runs 14 amino acids, cysteine and phenylalanine included. Only the CDR3 region is kept as DNA, spanning 42 bases read in frame from base 1. CDR1 SGHTA and CDR2 FQGTGA were looked up in the germline V gene. The germline V and J ends show losses of 3 bases and 4 bases respectively, and no gene match explains 4 bases of the junction. The sequence joins TRBV7-3 to TRBJ2-5; 8 bases in the junction line up with TRBD2. The sequences come from peripheral blood, collected 28 days after the second AZD1222 dose. The sequence came from an adult who received the AZD1222 COVID-19 vaccine. The nucleotides read TGTGCCAGCAGCTTGGGGCTAGCGGGAGAGACCCAGTACTTC. Translated, it gives CASSLGLAGETQYF.